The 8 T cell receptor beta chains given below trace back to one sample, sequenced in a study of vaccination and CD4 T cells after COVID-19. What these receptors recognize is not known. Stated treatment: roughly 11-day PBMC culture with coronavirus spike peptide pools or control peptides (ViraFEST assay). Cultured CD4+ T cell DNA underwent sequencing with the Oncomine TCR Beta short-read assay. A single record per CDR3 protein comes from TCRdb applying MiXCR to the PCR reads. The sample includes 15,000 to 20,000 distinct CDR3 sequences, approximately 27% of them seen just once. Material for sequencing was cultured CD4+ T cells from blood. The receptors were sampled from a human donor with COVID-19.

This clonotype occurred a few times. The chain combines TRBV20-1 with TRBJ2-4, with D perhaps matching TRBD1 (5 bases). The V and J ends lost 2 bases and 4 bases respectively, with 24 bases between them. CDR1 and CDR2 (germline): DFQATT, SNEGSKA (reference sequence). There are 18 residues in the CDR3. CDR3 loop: CSARPSHGAIEAKNIQYF. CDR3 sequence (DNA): TGCAGTGCTAGACCCTCCCATGGGGCTATCGAGGCTAAAAACATTCAGTACTTC.

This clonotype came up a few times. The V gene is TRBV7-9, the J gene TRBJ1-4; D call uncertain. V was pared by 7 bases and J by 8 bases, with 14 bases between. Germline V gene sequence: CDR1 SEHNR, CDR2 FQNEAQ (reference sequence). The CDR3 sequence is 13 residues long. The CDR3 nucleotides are TGTGCCAGCACCGGACGGGCGAAAGAAAAACTGTTTTTT. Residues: CASTGRAKEKLFF.

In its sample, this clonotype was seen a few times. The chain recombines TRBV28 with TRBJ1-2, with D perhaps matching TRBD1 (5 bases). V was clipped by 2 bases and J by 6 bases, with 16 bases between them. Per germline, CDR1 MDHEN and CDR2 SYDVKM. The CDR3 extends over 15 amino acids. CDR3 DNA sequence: TGTGCCAGCAGTTTAGGGGGAACCGGAGTTGATGGCTACACCTTC. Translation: CASSLGGTGVDGYTF.

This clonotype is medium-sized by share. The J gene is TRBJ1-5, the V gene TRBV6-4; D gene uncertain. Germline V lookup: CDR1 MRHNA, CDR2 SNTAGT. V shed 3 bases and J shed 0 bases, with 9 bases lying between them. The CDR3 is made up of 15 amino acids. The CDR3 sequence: CASSEGGVSNQPQHF. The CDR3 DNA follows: TGTGCCAGCAGTGAAGGTGGAGTTAGCAATCAGCCCCAGCATTTT.

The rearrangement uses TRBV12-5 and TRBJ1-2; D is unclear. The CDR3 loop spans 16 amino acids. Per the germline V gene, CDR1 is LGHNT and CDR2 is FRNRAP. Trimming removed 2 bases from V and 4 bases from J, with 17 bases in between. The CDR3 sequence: CASGLTTRAGSYGYTF. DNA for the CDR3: TGTGCTAGTGGTTTGACTACCCGGGCAGGCAGCTATGGCTACACCTTC.

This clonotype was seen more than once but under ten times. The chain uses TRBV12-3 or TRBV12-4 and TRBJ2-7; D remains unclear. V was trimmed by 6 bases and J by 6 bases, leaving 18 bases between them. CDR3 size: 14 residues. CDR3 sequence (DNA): TGTGCCAGCAGCCCGGACCCCTGGGTGGCCGAGCAGTACTTC. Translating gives CASSPDPWVAEQYF.

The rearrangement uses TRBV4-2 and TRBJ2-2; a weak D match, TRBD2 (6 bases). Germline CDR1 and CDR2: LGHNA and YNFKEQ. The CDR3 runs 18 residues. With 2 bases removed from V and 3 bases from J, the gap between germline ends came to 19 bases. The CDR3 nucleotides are TGTGCCAGCAGCCAACTCTTCTCCGGGACTCGCGACACCGGGGAGCTGTTTTTT. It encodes CASSQLFSGTRDTGELFF.

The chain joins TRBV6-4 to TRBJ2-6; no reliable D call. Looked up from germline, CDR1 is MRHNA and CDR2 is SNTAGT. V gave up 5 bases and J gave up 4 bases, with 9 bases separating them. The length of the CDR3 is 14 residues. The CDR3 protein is CASSPGPGANVLTF. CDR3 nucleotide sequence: TGTGCCAGCAGTCCGGGCCCCGGGGCCAACGTCCTGACTTTC.